The rows below give T cell receptor beta chains drawn from one sample of a study of graft-versus-host responses after intestinal transplantation. Method: immunoSEQ multiplex PCR; TCRdb's copy keeps in-frame clones and lacks some. The profile shows around 100,000 clones, roughly 93% of them singletons. The antigens these receptors bind are not known. The sequenced sample was unstimulated CD8+ T cells sorted from spleen or lymph node cells, obtained before intestinal transplant. These receptors were taken from a human donor who received an intestinal transplant. Each CDR3 is given with its conserved first and last residue. A D gene is named only where the DNA matches it firmly. Not all rows give a size; the values are once, few, many and, for expanded clones, a class.

>TRBV2|-|TRBJ1-4|-
TGTGCCAGCAGTGTTGGTGCTAATGAAAAACTGTTTTTT
CASSVGANEKLFF
>TRBV11-2|-|TRBJ2-5|-
TGTGCCAGCAGCTTAGCCGGTAGAGAAGAGACCCAGTACTTC
CASSLAGREETQYF
>TRBV7-9|TRBD1|TRBJ1-2|-
TGTGCCAGCAGCCCACCGGACAGGGATGAAGGGGACTATGGCTACACCTTC
CASSPPDRDEGDYGYTF
>TRBV10-3|-|TRBJ2-5|once
TGTGCCATCAGTGAGTCGGCGTACCAAGAGACCCAGTACTTC
CAISESAYQETQYF
>TRBV6-1|-|TRBJ1-4|-
TGTGCCAGCAGTGAATCTGTTACTAATGAAAAACTGTTTTTT
CASSESVTNEKLFF
>TRBV9|-|TRBJ2-1|few
TGTGCCAGCAGCCAGGACTCCTACAATGAGCAGTTCTTC
CASSQDSYNEQFF
>TRBV11-3|TRBD1|TRBJ2-1|-
TGTGCCAGCAGCTTCGACAGGGCCTACAATGAGCAGTTCTTC
CASSFDRAYNEQFF
>TRBV7-9|TRBD1|TRBJ1-5|-
TGTGCCAGCAGCATTGGACAGGGGTATCAGCCCCAGCATTTT
CASSIGQGYQPQHF
>TRBV4-1|-|TRBJ1-2|-
TGCGCCAGCAGCCAACTTATCGGGCTAGACTATGGCTACACCTTC
CASSQLIGLDYGYTF
>TRBV30|-|TRBJ1-2|once
TGTGCCTGGGGCAAGGACAGCTATGGCTACACCTTC
CAWGKDSYGYTF
>TRBV6-1|TRBD1|TRBJ2-1|-
TGTGCCAGCAGTGATTCGGACAGGACTTACAATGAGCAGTTCTTC
CASSDSDRTYNEQFF
>TRBV5-4|-|TRBJ1-1|-
TGTGCCAGCAGCCCGGGACTGGGGAACACTGAAGCTTTCTTT
CASSPGLGNTEAFF
>TRBV4-1|-|TRBJ2-2|-
TGCGCCAGCAGCCTCTACGGGGGAACCGGGGAGCTGTTTTTT
CASSLYGGTGELFF
>TRBV5-6|-|TRBJ2-2|-
TGTGCCAGCAGCTCTCTTATGGCCGGGGAGCTGTTTTTT
CASSSLMAGELFF
>TRBV19|-|TRBJ2-1|-
TGTGCCAGTAGTATAGCCCTCCCAGGGGTTGAGTTCTTC
CASSIALPGVEFF
>TRBV19|-|TRBJ2-2|-
TGTGCCAGTCCAGCGAACACCGGGGAGCTGTTTTTT
CASPANTGELFF
>TRBV6-1|TRBD1|TRBJ1-4|-
TGTGCCAGCACCCCAGGGGGGGTAAGGGAAAAACTGTTTTTT
CASTPGGVREKLFF
>TRBV6-1|-|TRBJ2-3|-
TGTGCCAGCAGTGACTACGGGACACCCGATTATAGCACAGATACGCAGTATTTT
CASSDYGTPDYSTDTQYF
>TRBV2|TRBD2|TRBJ2-1|once
TGTGCCAGCAGACCTGGGACTAGTGGGAATGAGCAGTTCTTC
CASRPGTSGNEQFF